This TCR beta chain was retrieved from a study of cytomegalovirus exposure and HLA in healthy donors. A note on this clone: Its antigen is undetermined.

Looked up from germline, CDR1 is SGHRS and CDR2 is YFSETQ. The CDR3 is 15 residues long. Trimming removed 0 bases at V and 4 bases at J, with 10 bases between. Study-level results: TCR beta chains numbering under 200 were designated cytomegalovirus-associated. Other equally common chains were less clonally expanded than HLA-associated TCR beta chains, a later analysis showed.

It was with 60 Vbeta and 13 Jbeta primers that the PCR ran. In the original workflow: Later work found approximately 80 million unique TCR beta chains, with some 11 million shared. Assay used: immunoSEQ multiplex PCR; TCRdb lists only in-frame clones, some missing. V, J and clone size are taken as reported in that table, and D and trimming were inferred from the DNA itself. The data contain over 110,000 clones, around 79% of them seen just once; the ten biggest clones take up 2.5% to 3.5%. Sample: PBMCs. The sequence derives from a female donor in good health and CMV-seronegative. V and J are TRBV5-1 and TRBJ1-4; tentative D call: TRBD1 (6 bases). In DNA form, the CDR3 reads TGCGCCAGCAGCTTGGCAGGGGACTATAATGAAAAACTGTTTTTT. It translates to CASSLAGDYNEKLFF.